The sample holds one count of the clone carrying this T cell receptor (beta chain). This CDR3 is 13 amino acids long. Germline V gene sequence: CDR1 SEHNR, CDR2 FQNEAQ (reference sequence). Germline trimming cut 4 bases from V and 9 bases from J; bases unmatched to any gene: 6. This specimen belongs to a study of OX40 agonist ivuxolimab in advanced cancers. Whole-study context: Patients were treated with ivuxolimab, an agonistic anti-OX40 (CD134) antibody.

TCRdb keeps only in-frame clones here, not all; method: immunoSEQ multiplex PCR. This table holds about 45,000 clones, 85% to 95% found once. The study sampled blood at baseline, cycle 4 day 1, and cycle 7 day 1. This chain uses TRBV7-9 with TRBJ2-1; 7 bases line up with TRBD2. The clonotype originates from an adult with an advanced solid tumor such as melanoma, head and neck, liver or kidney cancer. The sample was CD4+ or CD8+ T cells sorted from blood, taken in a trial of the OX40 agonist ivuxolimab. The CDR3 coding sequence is TGTGCCAGCAGCTACCGACTAGCTATTGAGCAGTTCTTC. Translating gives CASSYRLAIEQFF.